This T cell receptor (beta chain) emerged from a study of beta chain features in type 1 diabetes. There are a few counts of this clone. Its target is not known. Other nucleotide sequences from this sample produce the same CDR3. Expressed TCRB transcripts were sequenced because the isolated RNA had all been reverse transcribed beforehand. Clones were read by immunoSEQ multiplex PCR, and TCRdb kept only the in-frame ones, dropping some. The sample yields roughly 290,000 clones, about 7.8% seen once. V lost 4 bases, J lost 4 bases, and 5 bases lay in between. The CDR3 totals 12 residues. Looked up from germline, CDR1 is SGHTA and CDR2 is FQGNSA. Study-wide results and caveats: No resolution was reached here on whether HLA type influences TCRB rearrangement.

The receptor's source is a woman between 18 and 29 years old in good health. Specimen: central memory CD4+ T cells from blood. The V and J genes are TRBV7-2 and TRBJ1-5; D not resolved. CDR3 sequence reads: CASSSDNQPQHF. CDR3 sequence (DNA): TGTGCCAGCAGCTCGGATAATCAGCCCCAGCATTTT.